This T cell receptor beta chain was sequenced during a study of cytomegalovirus exposure and HLA in healthy donors. Study results and limitations: No immune exposure information besides CMV serostatus was available. Sequences of the TCR beta chain were said to predict the HLA-A and HLA-B alleles of most subjects accurately. One variant, a missense change in DCLRE1C, was linked in a later analysis to TCR beta V- and J-gene trimming.

Details on this clone: Antigen specificity is unknown.

Germline lookup yields CDR1 LNHDA and CDR2 SQIVND (reference sequence). With 9 bases removed from V and 7 bases from J, the gap between germline ends came to 18 bases. The CDR3 covers 13 residues. It was with 60 Vbeta and 13 Jbeta primers that the PCR ran. Method: immunoSEQ multiplex PCR; TCRdb's copy keeps in-frame clones and lacks some. The sample has some 150,000 clones, roughly 79% seen once; the top ten hold 1.7%. Material: PBMCs. This receptor was taken from a woman aged 25 to 39 in good health and CMV-seronegative. The chain is built from TRBV19 and TRBJ1-2; D remains unclear. In DNA form, the CDR3 reads TGTGCCAGCTGGGCACAGCCAACTGGTGGCTACACCTTC. Its translation is CASWAQPTGGYTF.